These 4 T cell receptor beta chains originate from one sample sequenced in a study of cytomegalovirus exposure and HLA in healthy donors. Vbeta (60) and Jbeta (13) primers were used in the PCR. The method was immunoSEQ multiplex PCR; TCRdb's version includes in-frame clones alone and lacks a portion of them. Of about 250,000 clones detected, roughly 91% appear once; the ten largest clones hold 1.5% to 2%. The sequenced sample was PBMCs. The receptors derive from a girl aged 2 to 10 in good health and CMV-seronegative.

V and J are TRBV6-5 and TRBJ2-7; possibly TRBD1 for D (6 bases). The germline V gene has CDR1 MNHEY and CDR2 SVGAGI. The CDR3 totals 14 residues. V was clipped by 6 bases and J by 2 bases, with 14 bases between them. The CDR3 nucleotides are TGTGCCAGCAGCTCCGACAGGCCGCCCTACGAGCAGTACTTC. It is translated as CASSSDRPPYEQYF.

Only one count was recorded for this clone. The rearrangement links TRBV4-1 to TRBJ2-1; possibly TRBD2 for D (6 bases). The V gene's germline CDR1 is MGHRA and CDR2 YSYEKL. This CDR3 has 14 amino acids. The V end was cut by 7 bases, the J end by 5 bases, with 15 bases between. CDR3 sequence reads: CASNYNTGDNEQFF. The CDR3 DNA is TGCGCCAGCAATTATAACACGGGGGACAATGAGCAGTTCTTC.

In nucleotides, the CDR3 is TGTGCCAGTAGTATCCCAAATCGGCAGGCAGATACGCAGTATTTT. It codes for CASSIPNRQADTQYF. J is TRBJ2-3 and V is TRBV19; no definite D call. The length of the CDR3 is 15 residues. CDR1 and CDR2 (germline): LNHDA, SQIVND (reference sequence). V lost 3 bases to trimming and J lost 4 bases, with 14 bases between them. The entire variable domain, with the rest obtained from reference TRBV19 and TRBJ2-3, is as follows: DGGITQSPKYLFRKEGQNVTLSCEQNLNHDAMYWYRQDPGQGLRLIYYSQIVNDFQKGDIAEGYSVSREKKESFPLTVTSAQKNPTAFYLCASSIPNRQADTQYFGPGTRLTVL.

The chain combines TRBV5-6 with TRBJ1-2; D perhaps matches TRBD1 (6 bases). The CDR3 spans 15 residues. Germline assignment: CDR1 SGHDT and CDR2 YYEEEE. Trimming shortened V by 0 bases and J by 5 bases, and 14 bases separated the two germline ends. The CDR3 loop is CASSLDRVLWYGYTF. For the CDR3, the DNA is TGTGCCAGCAGCTTGGACAGGGTCTTATGGTATGGCTACACCTTC.